These 9 T cell receptor beta chains came from one sample sequenced in a study of OX40 agonist ivuxolimab in advanced cancers. Only in-frame clones appear in the TCRdb table, and some are missing; sequencing was by immunoSEQ multiplex PCR. The sample carries about 59,000 clones, around 83% recorded once. Sample: CD4+ or CD8+ T cells sorted from blood, taken in a trial of the OX40 agonist ivuxolimab. The receptors stem from an adult with an advanced solid tumor such as melanoma, head and neck, liver or kidney cancer.

The chain carries TRBV18 and TRBJ2-7; 7 positions agree with TRBD1. The V gene end was trimmed by 4 bases and the J gene end by 3 bases; junction bases not matched to a gene: 3. CDR1 and CDR2 (germline): KGHSH, LQKENI. The length of the CDR3 is 13 residues. CDR3 region: CASSQGQSYEQYF. CDR3 nucleotide sequence: TGTGCCAGCTCACAGGGACAGAGCTACGAGCAGTACTTC. Full variable domain (outside the CDR3, taken from reference TRBV18 and TRBJ2-7): NAGVMQNPRHLVRRRGQEARLRCSPMKGHSHVYWYRQLPEEGLKFMVYLQKENIIDESGMPKERFSAEFPKEGPSILRIQQVVRGDSAAYFCASSQGQSYEQYFGPGTRLTVT.

This clone was seen once. The chain links TRBV7-9 to TRBJ1-1, with D possibly being TRBD1 (5 bases). Germline loops: CDR1 SEHNR, CDR2 FQNEAQ (reference sequence). V was pared by 5 bases and J by 1 base, with 11 bases between. This CDR3 comprises 14 residues. CDR3 residues: CASSPIRANTEAFF. CDR3 nucleotides: TGTGCCAGCAGCCCCATCAGGGCGAACACTGAAGCTTTCTTT.

This chain connects TRBV2 to TRBJ2-2, with 7 bases lining up with TRBD2. Trimming took 6 bases from V and 6 from J; bases not matched to a gene: 7. The CDR3 sequence is 14 residues long. Germline V CDR1 and CDR2: SNHLY, FYNNEI. This chain's CDR3 is CASSPTSVPGELFF. As DNA, the CDR3 is TGTGCCAGCAGCCCCACTAGCGTTCCCGGGGAGCTGTTTTTT.

This rearrangement joins TRBV5-4 to TRBJ1-2, with a tentative D call TRBD1 (6 bases). Deletions cut 2 bases from V and 7 bases from J, with 6 bases between. The CDR3 spans 11 residues. Germline CDR1 and CDR2: SGHNT and YYREEE (reference sequence). The CDR3 bases are TGTGCCAGCAGCTTCAGGGGTGGCTACACCTTC. Its protein product is CASSFRGGYTF.

V and J are TRBV5-1 and TRBJ2-7, with TRBD1 identical over 7 bases. V shed 4 bases and J 2 bases; nucleotides not matched to a gene: 6. The CDR3 contains 14 residues. The germline gives CDR1 SGHRS, CDR2 YFSETQ. Written as DNA, the CDR3 is TGCGCCAGCAGCCAGACAGGGACCACCTACGAGCAGTACTTC. Translation: CASSQTGTTYEQYF.

The gene calls are TRBV30 and TRBJ2-5; TRBD1 aligns across 8 bases. The CDR3 loop spans 15 amino acids. In germline, CDR1 is GTSNPN, CDR2 SVGIG (reference sequence). The V gene end was trimmed by 7 bases and the J gene end by 0 bases; junction bases not matched to a gene: 10. The CDR3 DNA reads TGTGCCTCTCACCAGACGACAGGGGACCAAGAGACCCAGTACTTC. Protein sequence: CASHQTTGDQETQYF.

The rearrangement joins TRBV11-2 to TRBJ2-5; 10 bases agree with TRBD2. The CDR3 runs 18 residues. CDR1 and CDR2 from the germline V gene are SGHAT and FQNNGV. After removal of 1 base from V and 0 bases from J, the junction contained 8 bases not matched to a gene. The CDR3 sequence is CASSLGLTSGAYQETQYF. CDR3 sequence (DNA): TGTGCCAGCAGCTTAGGGCTAACTAGCGGGGCATACCAAGAGACCCAGTACTTC.

This clone was counted only a few times. The chain is built from TRBV7-9 and TRBJ1-2; no firm D call. Trimming took 5 bases from V and 8 from J, leaving 9 bases between them. Germline V gene data show CDR1 as SEHNR and CDR2 as FQNEAQ (reference sequence). The CDR3 covers 11 residues. The DNA of the CDR3 is TGTGCCAGCAGCCGGCCCGGAGGCTACACCTTC. Its protein is CASSRPGGYTF. Together with reference TRBV7-9 and TRBJ1-2, the CDR3 gives the full variable domain: DTGVSQNPRHKITKRGQNVTFRCDPISEHNRLYWYRQTLGQGPEFLTYFQNEAQLEKSRLLSDRFSAERPKGSFSTLEIQRTEQGDSAMYLCASSRPGGYTFGSGTRLTVV.

The V gene is TRBV6-1, the J gene TRBJ1-1; 7 bases align to TRBD1. The CDR3 has 14 amino acids. The V segment lost 8 bases and the J segment 3 bases; nucleotides outside the gene matches: 9. The germline gives CDR1 MNHNS, CDR2 SASEGT. In nucleotides, the CDR3 is TGTGCCAGCCGGCCGACAGGGCGGGACACTGAAGCTTTCTTT. Residues: CASRPTGRDTEAFF.